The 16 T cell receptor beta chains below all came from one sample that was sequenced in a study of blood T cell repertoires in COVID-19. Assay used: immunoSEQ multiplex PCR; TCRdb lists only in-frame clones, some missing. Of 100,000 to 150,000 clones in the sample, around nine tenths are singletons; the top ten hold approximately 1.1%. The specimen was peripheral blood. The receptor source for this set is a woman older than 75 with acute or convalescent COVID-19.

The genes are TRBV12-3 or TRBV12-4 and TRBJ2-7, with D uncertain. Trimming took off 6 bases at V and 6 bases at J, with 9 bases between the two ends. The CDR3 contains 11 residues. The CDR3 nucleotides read TGTGCCAGCAGCCCCGCGCTCGAGCAGTACTTC. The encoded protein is CASSPALEQYF.

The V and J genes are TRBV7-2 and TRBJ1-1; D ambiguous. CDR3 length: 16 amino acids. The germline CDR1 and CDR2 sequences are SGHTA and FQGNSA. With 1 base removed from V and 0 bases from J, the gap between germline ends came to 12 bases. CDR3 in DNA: TGTGCCAGCAGCTTAGTATACGGGAGGGTGAACACTGAAGCTTTCTTT. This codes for CASSLVYGRVNTEAFF.

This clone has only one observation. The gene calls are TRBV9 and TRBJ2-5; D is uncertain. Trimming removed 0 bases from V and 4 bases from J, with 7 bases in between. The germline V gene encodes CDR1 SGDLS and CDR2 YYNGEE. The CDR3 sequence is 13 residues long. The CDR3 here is CASSVAPGETQYF. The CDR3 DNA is TGTGCCAGCAGCGTAGCTCCCGGAGAGACCCAGTACTTC. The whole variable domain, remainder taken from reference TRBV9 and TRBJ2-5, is DSGVTQTPKHLITATGQRVTLRCSPRSGDLSVYWYQQSLDQGLQFLIQYYNGEERAKGNILERFSAQQFPDLHSELNLSSLELGDSALYFCASSVAPGETQYFGPGTRLLVL.

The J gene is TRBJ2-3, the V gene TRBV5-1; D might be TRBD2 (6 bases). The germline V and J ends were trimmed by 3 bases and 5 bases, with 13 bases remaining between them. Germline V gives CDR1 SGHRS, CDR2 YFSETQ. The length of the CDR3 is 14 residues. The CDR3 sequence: CASSSGVVQDTQYF. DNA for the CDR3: TGCGCCAGCAGCTCGGGGGTTGTCCAAGATACGCAGTATTTT.

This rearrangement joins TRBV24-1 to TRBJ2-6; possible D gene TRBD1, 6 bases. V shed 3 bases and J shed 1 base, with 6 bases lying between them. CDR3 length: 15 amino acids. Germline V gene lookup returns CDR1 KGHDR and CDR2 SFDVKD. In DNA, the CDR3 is TGTGCCACCAGTGATACAGGGTCTGGGGCCAACGTCCTGACTTTC. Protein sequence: CATSDTGSGANVLTF.

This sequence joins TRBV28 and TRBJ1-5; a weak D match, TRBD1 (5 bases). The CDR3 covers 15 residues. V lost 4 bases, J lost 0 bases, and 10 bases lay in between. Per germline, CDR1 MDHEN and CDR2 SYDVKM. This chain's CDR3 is CASSSGQTSNQPQHF. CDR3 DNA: TGTGCCAGCAGTTCTGGACAAACTAGCAATCAGCCCCAGCATTTT. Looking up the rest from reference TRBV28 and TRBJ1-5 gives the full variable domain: DVKVTQSSRYLVKRTGEKVFLECVQDMDHENMFWYRQDPGLGLRLIYFSYDVKMKEKGDIPEGYSVSREKKERFSLILESASTNQTSMYLCASSSGQTSNQPQHFGDGTRLSIL.

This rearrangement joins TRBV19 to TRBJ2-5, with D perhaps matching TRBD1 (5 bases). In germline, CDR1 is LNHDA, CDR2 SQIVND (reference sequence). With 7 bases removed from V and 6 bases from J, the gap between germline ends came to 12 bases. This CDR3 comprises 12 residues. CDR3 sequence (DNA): TGTGCCAGTAAAGGGGAAGCGAAGACCCAGTACTTC. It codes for CASKGEAKTQYF.

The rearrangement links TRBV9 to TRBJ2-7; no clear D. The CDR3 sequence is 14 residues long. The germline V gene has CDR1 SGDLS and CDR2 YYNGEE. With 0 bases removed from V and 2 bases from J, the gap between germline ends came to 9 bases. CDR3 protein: CASSVDSATYEQYF. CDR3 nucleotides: TGTGCCAGCAGCGTAGATAGTGCCACCTACGAGCAGTACTTC.

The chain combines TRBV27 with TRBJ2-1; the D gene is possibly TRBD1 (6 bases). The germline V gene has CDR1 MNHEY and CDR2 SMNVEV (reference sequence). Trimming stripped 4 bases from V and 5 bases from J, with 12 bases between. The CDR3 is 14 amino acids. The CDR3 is CASSSGVRHNEQFF. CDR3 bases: TGTGCCAGCAGTTCAGGGGTCCGTCACAATGAGCAGTTCTTC.

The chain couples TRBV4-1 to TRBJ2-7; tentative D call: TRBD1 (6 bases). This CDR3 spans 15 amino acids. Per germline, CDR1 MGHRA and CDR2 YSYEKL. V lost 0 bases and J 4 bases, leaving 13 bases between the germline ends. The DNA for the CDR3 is TGCGCCAGCAGCCAAGAGGGGACATATCTTTACGAGCAGTACTTC. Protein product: CASSQEGTYLYEQYF.

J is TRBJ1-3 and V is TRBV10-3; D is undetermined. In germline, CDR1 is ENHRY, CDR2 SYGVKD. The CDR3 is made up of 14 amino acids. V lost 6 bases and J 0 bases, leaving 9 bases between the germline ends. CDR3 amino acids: CAISENISGNTIYF. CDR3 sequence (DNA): TGTGCCATCAGCGAAAACATCTCTGGAAACACCATATATTTT.

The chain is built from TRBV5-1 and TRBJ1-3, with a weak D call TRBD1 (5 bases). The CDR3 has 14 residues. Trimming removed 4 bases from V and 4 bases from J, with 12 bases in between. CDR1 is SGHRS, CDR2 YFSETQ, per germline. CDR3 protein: CASSPRAQGNTIYF. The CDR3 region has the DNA TGCGCCAGCAGCCCCAGGGCTCAGGGAAACACCATATATTTT.

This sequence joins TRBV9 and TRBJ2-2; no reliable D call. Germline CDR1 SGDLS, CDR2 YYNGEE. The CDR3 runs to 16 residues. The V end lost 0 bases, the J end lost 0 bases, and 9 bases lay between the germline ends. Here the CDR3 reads CASSVGTTPNTGELFF. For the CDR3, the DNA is TGTGCCAGCAGCGTAGGCACTACCCCGAACACCGGGGAGCTGTTTTTT.

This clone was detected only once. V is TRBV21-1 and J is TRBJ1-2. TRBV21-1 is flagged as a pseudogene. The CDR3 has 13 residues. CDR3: CASIDRLSCGYTF. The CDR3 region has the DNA TGTGCCAGCATCGACCGACTTTCATGTGGCTACACCTTC.

Here the CDR3 DNA reads TGCGCCAGCAGCTTAGGGGTTGGGTCCTACAATGAGCAGTTCTTC. It codes for CASSLGVGSYNEQFF. This chain connects TRBV5-1 to TRBJ2-1, with a weak D call TRBD1 (5 bases). V was clipped by 2 bases and J by 1 base, with 10 bases between them. This CDR3 has 15 amino acids. CDR1 is SGHRS and CDR2 is YFSETQ in the germline V gene.

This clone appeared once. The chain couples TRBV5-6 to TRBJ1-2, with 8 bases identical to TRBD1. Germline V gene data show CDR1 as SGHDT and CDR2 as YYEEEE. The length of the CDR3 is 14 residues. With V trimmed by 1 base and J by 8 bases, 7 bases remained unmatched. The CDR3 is CASSLQGAPRGYTF. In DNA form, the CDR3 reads TGTGCCAGCAGCTTGCAGGGGGCCCCTAGGGGCTACACCTTC.